A selection of T cell receptor beta chains follows, all from one sample in a study of cytomegalovirus exposure and HLA in healthy donors. Sequencing used immunoSEQ multiplex PCR; TCRdb keeps in-frame clones, though not all of them. Of 150,000 to 200,000 clones listed, roughly 84% are singletons. Material: PBMCs. The receptors come from a boy aged 10-17 years in good health and CMV-seronegative. The CDR3 runs from the conserved cysteine through the conserved F or W. D genes are given only for firm matches. Clone size appears in some rows only: once, few, many, or a class for an expanded clone.

v_call	clone_size	d_call	j_call	cdr3_aa	cdr3_nt
TRBV6-4	NA	TRBD2	TRBJ2-1	CASSEMGLAGVNEQFF	TGTGCCAGCAGTGAGATGGGACTAGCGGGAGTTAATGAGCAGTTCTTC
TRBV7-2	NA	NA	TRBJ2-2	CASSLAISGTGELFF	TGTGCCAGCAGCTTAGCGATTTCAGGGACCGGGGAGCTGTTTTTT
TRBV9	NA	NA	TRBJ2-3	CASSVGRVSTDTQYF	TGTGCCAGCAGCGTAGGGAGGGTAAGCACAGATACGCAGTATTTT
TRBV29-1	NA	NA	TRBJ2-1	CSVVTGVPYNEQFF	TGCAGCGTGGTAACCGGGGTCCCTTACAATGAGCAGTTCTTC
TRBV5-6	NA	TRBD1	TRBJ2-1	CASSGDRGYNEQFF	TGTGCCAGCAGCGGGGACAGGGGGTACAATGAGCAGTTCTTC
TRBV5-6	NA	NA	TRBJ2-1	CASSLALAPHTFFTQFF	TGTGCCAGCAGCTTGGCCCTAGCGCCACATACCTTTTTTACGCAGTTCTTC
TRBV9	NA	NA	TRBJ1-5	CASSVGGDSNQPQHF	TGTGCCAGCAGCGTTGGGGGCGATAGCAATCAGCCCCAGCATTTT
TRBV13	NA	TRBD1	TRBJ2-3	CASSSSRGSTDTQYF	TGTGCCAGCAGCTCCTCCAGGGGGAGCACAGATACGCAGTATTTT
TRBV2	once	NA	TRBJ2-5	CASRGTLQETQYF	TGTGCCAGCAGGGGGACTCTTCAAGAGACCCAGTACTTC
TRBV4-2	NA	NA	TRBJ2-3	CASSQERVGDTQYF	TGTGCCAGCAGCCAGGAGAGAGTAGGCGATACGCAGTATTTT
TRBV18	once	NA	TRBJ1-1	CASSDIFRGLMNTEAFF	TGTGCCAGCTCGGATATTTTCAGGGGCCTCATGAACACTGAAGCTTTCTTT
TRBV28	NA	TRBD1	TRBJ2-7	CATNRGTQYF	TGTGCCACCAACAGGGGAACGCAGTACTTC
TRBV29-1	NA	NA	TRBJ2-7	CSVGQGYSSEQYF	TGCAGCGTTGGTCAGGGGTACTCGTCCGAGCAGTACTTC
TRBV28	NA	NA	TRBJ1-5	CASSLSQGTTQPQHF	TGTGCCAGCAGTTTATCGCAGGGGACAACTCAGCCCCAGCATTTT
TRBV9	NA	NA	TRBJ1-1	CASSAGQLPYTEAFF	TGTGCCAGCAGCGCAGGACAGCTACCGTACACTGAAGCTTTCTTT
TRBV27	NA	TRBD1	TRBJ1-3	CASSPINRGRAGNTIYF	TGTGCCAGCAGTCCGATAAACAGGGGGCGCGCTGGAAACACCATATATTTT
TRBV4-2	NA	TRBD1	TRBJ1-1	CASNLDRATEAFF	TGTGCCAGCAACCTCGACAGGGCCACTGAAGCTTTCTTT
TRBV6-5	NA	NA	TRBJ2-5	CASVETRDQETQYF	TGTGCCAGCGTCGAAACCAGGGACCAAGAGACCCAGTACTTC
TRBV7-3	NA	TRBD2	TRBJ2-5	CASSKREGTQYF	TGTGCCAGCAGCAAAAGGGAGGGGACCCAGTACTTC
TRBV28	NA	NA	TRBJ2-7	CASITPKGQAYEQYF	TGTGCCAGCATCACCCCCAAGGGACAAGCCTACGAGCAGTACTTC
TRBV2	NA	NA	TRBJ2-2	CASDPGENTGELFF	TGTGCCAGCGACCCGGGAGAGAACACCGGGGAGCTGTTTTTT
TRBV19	NA	NA	TRBJ1-2	CASSLGRETLGYGYTF	TGTGCCAGTAGTCTAGGACGGGAGACGTTGGGGTATGGCTACACCTTC
TRBV27	NA	TRBD1	TRBJ1-2	CASSTYRGLGYGYTF	TGTGCCAGCAGTACCTACAGGGGGCTTGGCTATGGCTACACCTTC
TRBV9	NA	TRBD2	TRBJ2-5	CASSVTGGDLGETQYF	TGTGCCAGCAGCGTAACGGGAGGGGACCTCGGGGAGACCCAGTACTTC
TRBV6-1	once	TRBD1	TRBJ1-5	CASSENSGVGTGGQPQHF	TGTGCCAGCAGTGAAAATTCAGGGGTCGGGACAGGGGGTCAGCCCCAGCATTTT
TRBV27	NA	NA	TRBJ1-1	CASAAGFSTEAFF	TGTGCCAGTGCGGCGGGCTTTAGTACTGAAGCTTTCTTT
TRBV2	few	NA	TRBJ1-1	CAFKGGRAGTLMNTEAFF	TGTGCCTTCAAGGGAGGACGGGCAGGGACCTTAATGAACACTGAAGCTTTCTTT
TRBV27	NA	TRBD1	TRBJ1-4	CASSLTGTGGEKLFF	TGTGCCAGCAGTTTAACCGGGACAGGTGGCGAAAAACTGTTTTTT